Below are 14 T cell receptor beta chains sequenced from a single sample in a study of blood T cells in healthy people across ages. With a J-beta primer mix and a sample-barcoded 5' primer, a second PCR ran about 7 to 12 cycles. MiXCR, run by TCRdb on the 5' RACE reads, gives a single entry per CDR3 protein. This sample has hundreds of thousands of distinct CDR3 sequences, with roughly 41% found just once. The sequenced material came from blood. The origin of the receptors is a woman in her sixties or seventies in good health.

The sample holds many counts of this clonotype. The chain has TRBV12-3 or TRBV12-4 and TRBJ2-7; D uncertain. The CDR3 covers 17 residues. Trimming stripped 3 bases from V and 0 bases from J, with 18 bases between. CDR3 sequence reads: CASSFGRRLSPSYEQYF. Written as DNA, the CDR3 is TGTGCCAGCAGTTTTGGCCGCAGATTATCCCCCTCCTACGAGCAGTACTTC.

V and J are TRBV6-5 and TRBJ2-2; TRBD2 agrees at 8 bases. Germline V gives CDR1 MNHEY, CDR2 SVGAGI. The CDR3 is 15 residues long. With V trimmed by 2 bases and J by 5 bases, 4 bases remained unmatched. CDR3 bases: TGTGCCAGCAGTTACCGGGGGGGCCTGACCGGGGAGCTGTTTTTT. This translates into CASSYRGGLTGELFF.

The chain has TRBV5-1 and TRBJ1-1; 7 bases align to TRBD1. The V segment lost 4 bases and the J segment 2 bases; nucleotides outside the gene matches: 11. Germline V CDR1 and CDR2: SGHRS, YFSETQ. This CDR3 is 16 amino acids long. The CDR3 reads CASSGGTVADNTEAFF. CDR3 sequence (DNA): TGCGCCAGCAGCGGAGGGACAGTTGCGGACAACACTGAAGCTTTCTTT.

V and J are TRBV19 and TRBJ1-5; D gene unclear. V was trimmed by 3 bases and J by 1 base, leaving 7 bases between them. This CDR3 has 14 amino acids. Germline lookup yields CDR1 LNHDA and CDR2 SQIVND (reference sequence). The CDR3 sequence: CASSMFASNQPQHF. For the CDR3, the DNA is TGTGCCAGTAGTATGTTCGCAAGCAATCAGCCCCAGCATTTT.

This clonotype has just a few counts. The chain couples TRBV10-3 to TRBJ2-5, with a tentative D call TRBD2 (6 bases). This CDR3 is built from 12 residues. V lost 6 bases and J 5 bases, leaving 10 bases between the germline ends. Germline CDR1 and CDR2: ENHRY and SYGVKD. The CDR3 loop reads CAISGGGETQYF. The CDR3 DNA is TGTGCCATCAGCGGGGGTGGGGAGACCCAGTACTTC.

This clonotype was counted between two and nine times. V is TRBV6-5 and J is TRBJ1-4, with 7 positions matching TRBD1. The ends lost 5 bases at V and 10 bases at J; junction bases unmatched: 13. This CDR3 comprises 15 residues. CDR1 and CDR2 (germline): MNHEY, SVGAGI. This CDR3 is CASSERGDRAVKLFF. The CDR3 region has the DNA TGTGCCAGCAGTGAGAGGGGCGACAGGGCGGTAAAACTGTTTTTT.

The chain recombines TRBV29-1 with TRBJ2-1, with D possibly matching TRBD2 (6 bases). The germline gives CDR1 SQVTM, CDR2 ANQGSEA. Deletions cut 4 bases from V and 7 bases from J, with 11 bases between. This CDR3 has 12 amino acids. The CDR3 nucleotides are TGCAGCGTTGCCACTAGCTGGAATGAGCAGTTCTTC. Protein sequence: CSVATSWNEQFF.

The chain combines TRBV3-1 with TRBJ2-1; D is undetermined. Trimming cost V 0 bases and J 3 bases, with 9 bases left between them. Looked up from germline, CDR1 is LGHDT and CDR2 is YNNKEL (reference sequence). The CDR3 has 15 amino acids. The CDR3 nucleotides are TGTGCCAGCAGCCAAGAACCAGGAGTCTACAATGAGCAGTTCTTC. As protein: CASSQEPGVYNEQFF.

The chain uses TRBV9 and TRBJ2-7, with TRBD2 identical over 9 bases. Germline CDR1 is SGDLS and CDR2 is YYNGEE. CDR3 length: 14 amino acids. With V trimmed by 4 bases and J by 7 bases, 9 bases remained unmatched. The CDR3 loop is CASSWGLAWNEQYF. The CDR3 nucleotides are TGTGCCAGCAGCTGGGGACTAGCCTGGAATGAGCAGTACTTC.

This clonotype was seen many times. The rearrangement links TRBV27 to TRBJ1-4; D unclear. The length of the CDR3 is 13 residues. CDR1 is MNHEY and CDR2 is SMNVEV in the germline V gene (reference sequence). Between the trimmed V and J ends, which lost 3 bases and 7 bases, there was a span of 9 bases. The CDR3 DNA reads as TGTGCCAGCAGTTTGACGGCGGGTGAAAAACTGTTTTTT. It specifies CASSLTAGEKLFF.

This clonotype has a handful of counts. The rearrangement links TRBV19 to TRBJ2-1; 7 nucleotides align to TRBD1. J was trimmed by 3 bases and V by 10 bases; bases with no gene match: 12. The CDR3 sequence is 15 residues long. Germline V gene data show CDR1 as LNHDA and CDR2 as SQIVND (reference sequence). The CDR3 nucleotides read TGTGCCACCGGTCAGCGACAGGGTGGCTACAATGAGCAGTTCTTC. Its translation is CATGQRQGGYNEQFF.

This clonotype appeared a few times. The genes are TRBV27 and TRBJ1-2; TRBD1 aligns across 12 bases. The V segment lost 5 bases and the J segment 8 bases; nucleotides outside the gene matches: 9. The CDR3 extends over 15 amino acids. CDR1 and CDR2 from the germline V gene are MNHEY and SMNVEV (reference sequence). The CDR3, as DNA: TGTGCCAGCAGTAAACCGGGACAGGGGGCCGAGGGCTACACCTTC. Translation gives CASSKPGQGAEGYTF.

The V and J genes are TRBV5-6 and TRBJ1-6; perhaps TRBD1 as D (5 bases). The germline V gene has CDR1 SGHDT and CDR2 YYEEEE. The CDR3 contains 14 residues. Between the trimmed V and J ends, which lost 5 bases and 8 bases, there was a span of 14 bases. The CDR3 DNA reads as TGTGCCAGCAGTTCGGACCTAGGGGATTCACCCCTCCACTTT. This translates into CASSSDLGDSPLHF. The full variable domain, with the rest looked up from reference TRBV5-6 and TRBJ1-6, is DAGVTQSPTHLIKTRGQQVTLRCSPKSGHDTVSWYQQALGQGPQFIFQYYEEEERQRGNFPDRFSGHQFPNYSSELNVNALLLGDSALYLCASSSDLGDSPLHFGNGTRLTVT.

V is TRBV25-1 and J is TRBJ2-7; D is unclear. CDR1 MGHDK and CDR2 SYGVNS come from the germline V gene. Trimming left V 5 bases short and J 4 bases short, with 18 bases between. CDR3 length: 15 residues. CDR3 amino acids: CASSLLGDRGYEQYF. The CDR3 coding sequence is TGTGCCAGCAGTCTCCTCGGTGATCGAGGTTACGAGCAGTACTTC.